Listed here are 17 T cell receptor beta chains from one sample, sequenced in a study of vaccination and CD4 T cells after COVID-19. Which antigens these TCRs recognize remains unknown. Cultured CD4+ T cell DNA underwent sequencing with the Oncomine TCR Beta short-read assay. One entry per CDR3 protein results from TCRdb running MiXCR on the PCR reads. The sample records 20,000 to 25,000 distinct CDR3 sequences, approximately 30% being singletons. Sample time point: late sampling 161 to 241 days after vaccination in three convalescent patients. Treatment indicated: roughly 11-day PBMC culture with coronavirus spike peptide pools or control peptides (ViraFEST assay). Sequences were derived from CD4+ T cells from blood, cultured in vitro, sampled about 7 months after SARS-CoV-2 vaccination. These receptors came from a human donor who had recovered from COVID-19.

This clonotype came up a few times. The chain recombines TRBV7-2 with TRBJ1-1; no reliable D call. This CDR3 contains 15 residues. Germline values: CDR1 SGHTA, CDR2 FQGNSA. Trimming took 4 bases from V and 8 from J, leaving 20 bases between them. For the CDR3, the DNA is TGTGCCAGCAGCTATTTTCTGTCAGACGGGAGAGAAGCTTTCTTT. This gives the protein CASSYFLSDGREAFF.

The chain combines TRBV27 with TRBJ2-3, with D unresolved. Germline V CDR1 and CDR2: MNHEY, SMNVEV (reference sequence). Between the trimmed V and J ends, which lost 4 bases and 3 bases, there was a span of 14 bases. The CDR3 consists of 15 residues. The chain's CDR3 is CASSSPNWRTDTQYF. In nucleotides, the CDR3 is TGTGCCAGCAGTTCACCTAATTGGCGTACAGATACGCAGTATTTT.

CDR3: CASTLIGQGVEAFF. The CDR3 region has the DNA TGTGCCAGCACCTTAATCGGGCAGGGAGTTGAAGCTTTCTTT. This chain uses TRBV27 with TRBJ1-1; D possibly corresponds to TRBD1 (5 bases). The V gene lost 7 bases and the J gene lost 7 bases, with 19 bases spanning the gap. The CDR3 contains 14 residues. Germline-derived CDR1 and CDR2 are MNHEY and SMNVEV (reference sequence).

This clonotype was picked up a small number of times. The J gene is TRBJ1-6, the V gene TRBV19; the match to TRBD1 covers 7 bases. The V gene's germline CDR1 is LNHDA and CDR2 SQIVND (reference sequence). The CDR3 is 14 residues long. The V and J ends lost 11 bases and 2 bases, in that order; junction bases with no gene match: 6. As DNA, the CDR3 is TGTGCCGGATACAGGGGACCCTATAATTCACCCCTCCACTTT. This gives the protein CAGYRGPYNSPLHF.

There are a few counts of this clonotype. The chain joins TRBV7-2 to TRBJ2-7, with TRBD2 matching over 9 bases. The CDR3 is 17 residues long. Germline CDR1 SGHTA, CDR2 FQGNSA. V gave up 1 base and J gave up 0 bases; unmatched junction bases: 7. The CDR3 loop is CASSLGQRGVTSYEQYF. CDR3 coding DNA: TGTGCCAGCAGCTTAGGGCAGCGGGGGGTAACCTCCTACGAGCAGTACTTC.

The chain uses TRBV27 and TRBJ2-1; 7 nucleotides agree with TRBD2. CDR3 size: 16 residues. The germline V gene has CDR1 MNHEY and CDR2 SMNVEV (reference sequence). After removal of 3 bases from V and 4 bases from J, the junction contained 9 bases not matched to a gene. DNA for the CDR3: TGTGCCAGCAGTTTTACTCGCGGGGGAGCGTACAATGAGCAGTTCTTC. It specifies CASSFTRGGAYNEQFF.

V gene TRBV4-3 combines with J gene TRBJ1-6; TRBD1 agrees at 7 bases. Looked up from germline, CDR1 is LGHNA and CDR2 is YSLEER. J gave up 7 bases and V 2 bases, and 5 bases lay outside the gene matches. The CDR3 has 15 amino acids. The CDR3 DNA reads TGCGCCAGCAGCCAACAACAGGGGCGCAATTCACCCCTCCACTTT. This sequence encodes CASSQQQGRNSPLHF.

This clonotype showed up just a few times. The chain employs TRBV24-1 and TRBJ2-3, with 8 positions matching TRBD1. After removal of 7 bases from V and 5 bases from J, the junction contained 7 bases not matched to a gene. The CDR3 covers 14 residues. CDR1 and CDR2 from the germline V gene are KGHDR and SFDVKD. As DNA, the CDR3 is TGTGCCACCAGGGCGACAGGGGAGGAAGATACGCAGTATTTT. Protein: CATRATGEEDTQYF.

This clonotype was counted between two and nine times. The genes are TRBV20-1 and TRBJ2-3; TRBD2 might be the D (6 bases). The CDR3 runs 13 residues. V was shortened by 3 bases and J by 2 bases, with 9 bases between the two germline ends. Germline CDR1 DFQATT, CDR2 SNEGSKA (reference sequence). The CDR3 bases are TGCAGTGCTAGCGGGAGTACCACAGATACGCAGTATTTT. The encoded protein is CSASGSTTDTQYF.

This CDR3 reads CSARDEDRGYGYTF. As DNA, the CDR3 is TGCAGTGCTAGAGACGAAGACAGGGGCTATGGCTACACCTTC. The chain has TRBV20-1 and TRBJ1-2; 8 bases fit TRBD1. Germline V gene sequence: CDR1 DFQATT, CDR2 SNEGSKA (reference sequence). J lost 4 bases, V lost 0 bases, and 4 bases had no gene match. The CDR3 sequence is 14 residues long.

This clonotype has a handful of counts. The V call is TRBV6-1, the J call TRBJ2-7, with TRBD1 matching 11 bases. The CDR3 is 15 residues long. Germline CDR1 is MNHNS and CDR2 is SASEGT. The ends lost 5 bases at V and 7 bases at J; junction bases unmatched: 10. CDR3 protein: CASSPGTGGDREQYF. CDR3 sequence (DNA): TGTGCCAGCAGTCCCGGGACAGGGGGTGACAGGGAGCAGTACTTC.

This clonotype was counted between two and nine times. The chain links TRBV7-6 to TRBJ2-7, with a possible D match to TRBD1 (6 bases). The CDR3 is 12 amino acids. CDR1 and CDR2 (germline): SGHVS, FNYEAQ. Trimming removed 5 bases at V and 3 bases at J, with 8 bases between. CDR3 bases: TGTGCCAGCAGCCCCAGGGGCTACGAGCAGTACTTC. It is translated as CASSPRGYEQYF.

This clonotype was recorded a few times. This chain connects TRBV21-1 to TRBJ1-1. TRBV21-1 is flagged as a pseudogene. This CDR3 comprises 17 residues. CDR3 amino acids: CASSKCSPSQLNTEAFF. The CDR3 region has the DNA TGTGCCAGCAGCAAATGCTCACCTAGCCAGCTGAACACTGAAGCTTTCTTT.

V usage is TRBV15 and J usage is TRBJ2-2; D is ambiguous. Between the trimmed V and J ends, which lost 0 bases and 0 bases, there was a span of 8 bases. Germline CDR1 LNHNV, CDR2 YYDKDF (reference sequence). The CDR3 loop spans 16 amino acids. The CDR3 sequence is CATSRDLRSNTGELFF. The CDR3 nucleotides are TGTGCCACCAGCAGAGATTTAAGGTCGAACACCGGGGAGCTGTTTTTT. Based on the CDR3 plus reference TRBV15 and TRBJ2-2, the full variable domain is DAMVIQNPRYQVTQFGKPVTLSCSQTLNHNVMYWYQQKSSQAPKLLFHYYDKDFNNEADTPDNFQSRRPNTSFCFLDIRSPGLGDTAMYLCATSRDLRSNTGELFFGEGSRLTVL.

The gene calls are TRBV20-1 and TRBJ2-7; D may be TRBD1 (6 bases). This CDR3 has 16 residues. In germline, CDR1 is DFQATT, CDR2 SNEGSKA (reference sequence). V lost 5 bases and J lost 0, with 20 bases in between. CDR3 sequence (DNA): TGCAGTGCTTCACCCCAAAACAGGGCTATCTCCTACGAGCAGTACTTC. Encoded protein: CSASPQNRAISYEQYF.

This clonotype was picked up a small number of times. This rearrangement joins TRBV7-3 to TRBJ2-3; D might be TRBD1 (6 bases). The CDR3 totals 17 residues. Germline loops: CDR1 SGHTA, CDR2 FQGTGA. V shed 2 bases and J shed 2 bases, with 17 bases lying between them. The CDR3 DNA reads TGTGCCAGCAGCTTAGGGGGCGGAATAACGTCCACAGATACGCAGTATTTT. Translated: CASSLGGGITSTDTQYF.

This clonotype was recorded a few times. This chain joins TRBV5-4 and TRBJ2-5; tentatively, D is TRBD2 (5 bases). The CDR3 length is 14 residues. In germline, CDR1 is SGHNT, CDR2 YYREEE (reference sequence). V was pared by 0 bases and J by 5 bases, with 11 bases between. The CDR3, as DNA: TGTGCCAGCAGCTTGGGAGGGAGAGGTGAGACCCAGTACTTC. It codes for CASSLGGRGETQYF.